The TCR beta chain under discussion was sequenced for a study of T cells after yellow fever vaccination. Study conclusions and caveats: There was a possibility that FACS-sorted repertoires contained abundant clonotypes contaminating from the bulk population. Clones from primary vaccination mostly reappeared after the booster (around 96% CD4, around 90% CD8).

This clonotype was counted between two and nine times. Its antigen is still unknown. Looked up from germline, CDR1 is SGHTA and CDR2 is FQGNSA. The CDR3 consists of 14 residues. Trimming stripped 5 bases from V and 5 bases from J, with 15 bases between. TCR cDNA, made by 5'RACE template switching, carried an added universal primer site and UMIs. Each CDR3 protein gets one entry after TCRdb re-called the 5' RACE reads with MiXCR. The sample holds 450,000 to 600,000 distinct CDR3 sequences, about 13% seen once. The chain links TRBV7-2 to TRBJ2-5; D may be TRBD1 (5 bases). The sequenced sample was PBMCs, obtained on the day of the yellow fever booster vaccination. The TCR comes from a man younger than 40 who received the YFV17D yellow fever vaccine. The chain's CDR3 is CASSPAVGLETQYF. The CDR3 DNA is TGTGCCAGCAGCCCGGCAGTGGGGCTGGAGACCCAGTACTTC.